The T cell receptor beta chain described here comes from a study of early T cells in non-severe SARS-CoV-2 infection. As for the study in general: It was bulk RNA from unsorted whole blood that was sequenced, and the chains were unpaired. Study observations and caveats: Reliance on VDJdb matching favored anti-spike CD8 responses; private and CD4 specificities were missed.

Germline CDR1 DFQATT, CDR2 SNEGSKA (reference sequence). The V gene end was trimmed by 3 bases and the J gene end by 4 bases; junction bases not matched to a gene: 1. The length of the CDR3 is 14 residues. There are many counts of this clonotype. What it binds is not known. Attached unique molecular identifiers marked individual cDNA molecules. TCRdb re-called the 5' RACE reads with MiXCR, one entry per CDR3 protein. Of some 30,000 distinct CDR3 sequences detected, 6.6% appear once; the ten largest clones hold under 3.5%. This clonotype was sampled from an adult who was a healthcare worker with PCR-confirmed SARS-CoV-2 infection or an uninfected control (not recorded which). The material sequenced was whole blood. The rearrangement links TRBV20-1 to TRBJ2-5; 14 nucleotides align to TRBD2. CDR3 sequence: CSARGTSGGETQYF. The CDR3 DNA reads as TGCAGTGCTAGGGGGACTAGCGGGGGAGAGACCCAGTACTTC.